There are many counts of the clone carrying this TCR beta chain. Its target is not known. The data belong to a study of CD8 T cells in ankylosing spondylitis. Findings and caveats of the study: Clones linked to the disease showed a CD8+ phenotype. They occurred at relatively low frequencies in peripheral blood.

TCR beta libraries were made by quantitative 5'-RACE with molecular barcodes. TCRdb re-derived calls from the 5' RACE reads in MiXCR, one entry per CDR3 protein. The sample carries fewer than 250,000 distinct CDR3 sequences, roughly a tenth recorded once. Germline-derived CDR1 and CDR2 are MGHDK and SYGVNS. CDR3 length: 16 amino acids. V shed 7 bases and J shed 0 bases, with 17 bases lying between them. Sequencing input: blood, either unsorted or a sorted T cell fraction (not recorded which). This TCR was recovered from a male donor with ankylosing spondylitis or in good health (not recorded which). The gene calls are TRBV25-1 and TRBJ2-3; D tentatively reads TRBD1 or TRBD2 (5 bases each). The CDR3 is CASIPSGGGSTDTQYF. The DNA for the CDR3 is TGTGCCAGCATCCCATCCGGTGGGGGAAGCACAGATACGCAGTATTTT.